What follows are 10 T cell receptor beta chains derived from one specimen sequenced in a study of beta chain features in type 1 diabetes. The study, taken as a whole, reports: TCRB CDR3s from Type 1 diabetes patients were moderately but significantly shorter in all four CD4+ subsets.

The antigens these receptors bind are not known. The investigators reverse transcribed all of the isolated RNA, so they sequenced expressed TCRB transcripts. Measured with immunoSEQ multiplex PCR; TCRdb has only the in-frame clones, and not every one. The data hold 150,000 to 200,000 clones, with more than 60% observed a single time. Source material: naive CD4+ T cells from blood. These receptors originate from a young man with type 1 diabetes.

The chain employs TRBV9 and TRBJ2-1; TRBD2 might be the D (6 bases). This CDR3 has 12 residues. V was shortened by 4 bases and J by 8 bases, with 10 bases between the two germline ends. Germline CDR1 and CDR2: SGDLS and YYNGEE. Here the CDR3 DNA reads TGTGCCAGCAGCCGGGGGATCGATGAGCAGTTCTTC. It translates to CASSRGIDEQFF.

This clone was seen a handful of times. The V and J genes are TRBV29-1 and TRBJ2-1; tentatively, D is TRBD1 or TRBD2 (5 bases each). Trimming stripped 0 bases from V and 3 bases from J, with 15 bases between. This CDR3 contains 16 residues. Germline lookup yields CDR1 SQVTM and CDR2 ANQGSEA. The chain's CDR3 is CSVEELPRDGYNEQFF. The CDR3 DNA sequence: TGCAGCGTTGAAGAGTTACCCCGGGACGGCTACAATGAGCAGTTCTTC.

The count of this clone is one. The chain uses TRBV7-2 and TRBJ2-2, with 11 bases aligning to TRBD2. V shed 5 bases, J shed 5 bases, and the junction held 4 bases outside the gene matches. Germline V gene lookup returns CDR1 SGHTA and CDR2 FQGNSA. CDR3 length equals 15 residues. The CDR3 protein is CASSDLAGGTGELFF. The CDR3 nucleotides read TGTGCCAGCAGCGACCTAGCGGGGGGAACCGGGGAGCTGTTTTTT.

This rearrangement joins TRBV19 to TRBJ1-1; D uncertain. V lost 3 bases and J lost 7, with 6 bases in between. CDR1 is LNHDA, CDR2 SQIVND, per germline (reference sequence). This CDR3 is 11 amino acids long. The chain's CDR3 is CASSMRVEAFF. The CDR3 DNA follows: TGTGCCAGTAGTATGAGGGTTGAAGCTTTCTTT.

The chain carries TRBV29-1 and TRBJ2-3; D gene ambiguous. The CDR3 runs 15 residues. CDR1 and CDR2 from the germline V gene are SQVTM and ANQGSEA. Trimming shortened V by 6 bases and J by 0 bases, and 16 bases separated the two germline ends. In nucleotides, the CDR3 is TGCAGCGTCATGCCCCGCGAACGAAGCACAGATACGCAGTATTTT. Translated: CSVMPRERSTDTQYF.

This clone showed up just a few times. The rearrangement uses TRBV15 and TRBJ2-2; D remains unclear. CDR1 LNHNV and CDR2 YYDKDF come from the germline V gene (reference sequence). There are 17 residues in the CDR3. The germline V and J ends were trimmed by 0 bases and 3 bases, with 14 bases remaining between them. The CDR3 coding sequence is TGTGCCACCAGCAGAGAGGGCCAGGTTGAGGACACCGGGGAGCTGTTTTTT. Translation: CATSREGQVEDTGELFF. Supplemented by reference TRBV15 and TRBJ2-2, the full variable domain reads DAMVIQNPRYQVTQFGKPVTLSCSQTLNHNVMYWYQQKSSQAPKLLFHYYDKDFNNEADTPDNFQSRRPNTSFCFLDIRSPGLGDTAMYLCATSREGQVEDTGELFFGEGSRLTVL.

The chain employs TRBV7-2 and TRBJ1-4; 10 nucleotides align to TRBD1. The V segment lost 6 bases and the J segment 8 bases; nucleotides outside the gene matches: 3. The CDR3 sequence is 13 residues long. The germline gives CDR1 SGHTA, CDR2 FQGNSA. CDR3 in DNA: TGTGCCAGCAGGACAGGGGGCAGAGAAAAACTGTTTTTT. Amino acid sequence: CASRTGGREKLFF.

The CDR3: CAISESILDDEQYF. The CDR3 DNA reads TGTGCCATCAGTGAGTCCATCTTGGATGACGAGCAGTACTTC. The chain employs TRBV10-3 and TRBJ2-7, with no clear D. The CDR3 sequence is 14 residues long. V lost 0 bases and J 5 bases, leaving 11 bases between the germline ends. The germline CDR1 and CDR2 sequences are ENHRY and SYGVKD.

The gene calls are TRBV29-1 and TRBJ2-1; 9 positions agree with TRBD1. After removal of 4 bases from V and 4 bases from J, the junction contained 11 bases not matched to a gene. The V gene's germline CDR1 is SQVTM and CDR2 ANQGSEA. CDR3 size: 16 residues. CDR3 protein: CSVGIGRQGGYNEQFF. DNA of the CDR3: TGCAGCGTTGGAATAGGGCGACAGGGGGGATACAATGAGCAGTTCTTC.

This clone was seen more than once but under ten times. V gene TRBV4-3 combines with J gene TRBJ2-4; no clear D. The V end lost 1 base, the J end lost 4 bases, and 8 bases lay between the germline ends. Germline CDR1 is LGHNA and CDR2 is YSLEER. The CDR3 has 14 residues. CDR3 sequence: CASSQGQGKNIQYF. The CDR3 region has the DNA TGCGCCAGCAGCCAAGGGCAAGGAAAAAACATTCAGTACTTC.